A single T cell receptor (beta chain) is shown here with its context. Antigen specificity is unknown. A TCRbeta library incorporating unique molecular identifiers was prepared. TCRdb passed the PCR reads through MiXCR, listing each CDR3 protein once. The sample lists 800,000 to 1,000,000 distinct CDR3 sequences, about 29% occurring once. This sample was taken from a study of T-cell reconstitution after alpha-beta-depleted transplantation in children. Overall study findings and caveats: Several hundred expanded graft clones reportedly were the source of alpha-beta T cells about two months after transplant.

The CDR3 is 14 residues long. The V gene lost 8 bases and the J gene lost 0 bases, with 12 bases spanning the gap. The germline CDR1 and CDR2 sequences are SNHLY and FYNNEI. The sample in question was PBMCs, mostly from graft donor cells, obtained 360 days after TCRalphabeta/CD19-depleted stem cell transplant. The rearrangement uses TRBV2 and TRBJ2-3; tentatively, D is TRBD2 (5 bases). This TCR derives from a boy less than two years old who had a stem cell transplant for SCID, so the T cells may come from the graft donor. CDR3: CASRAGVSTDTQYF. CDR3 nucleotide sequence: TGTGCCAGCCGTGCCGGGGTTAGCACAGATACGCAGTATTTT.